This T cell receptor (beta chain) was identified in a study of cytomegalovirus exposure and HLA in healthy donors. Study results and caveats: Analysis performed later found roughly 17,000 TCR beta sequences associated with HLA alleles at 0.05 false discovery rate. CMV serostatus was the only recorded immune exposure for donors. Analysis was carried out at a later point, and it linked a missense DCLRE1C variant to TCR beta V- and J-gene trimming. Of the V segments, some could not be distinguished, including TRBV6-2 and TRBV6-3, and were excluded.

Primers for the PCR totalled 60 Vbeta and 13 Jbeta. Clones were sequenced by immunoSEQ multiplex PCR, and TCRdb holds only the in-frame ones, with some missing. The data contain about 180,000 clones, around 80% of them seen just once; the ten biggest clones take up 1.3% to 1.5%. Note on this clone: Its antigen remains unidentified.

The CDR3 is 15 residues long. CDR1 SGHRS and CDR2 YFSETQ come from the germline V gene. Deletions cut 7 bases from V and 2 bases from J, with 19 bases between. The J gene is TRBJ2-7, the V gene TRBV5-1, with a tentative D call TRBD1 (6 bases). The TCR comes from a girl aged 5-17 years in good health and CMV-seropositive. The specimen sequenced was PBMCs. The DNA of the CDR3 is TGCGCCAGCTCGCTACAGGGCACGGACGCCTACGAGCAGTACTTC. Encoded protein: CASSLQGTDAYEQYF. Full variable domain (rest looked up from reference TRBV5-1 and TRBJ2-7): KAGVTQTPRYLIKTRGQQVTLSCSPISGHRSVSWYQQTPGQGLQFLFEYFSETQRNKGNFPGRFSGRQFSNSRSEMNVSTLELGDSALYLCASSLQGTDAYEQYFGPGTRLTVT.